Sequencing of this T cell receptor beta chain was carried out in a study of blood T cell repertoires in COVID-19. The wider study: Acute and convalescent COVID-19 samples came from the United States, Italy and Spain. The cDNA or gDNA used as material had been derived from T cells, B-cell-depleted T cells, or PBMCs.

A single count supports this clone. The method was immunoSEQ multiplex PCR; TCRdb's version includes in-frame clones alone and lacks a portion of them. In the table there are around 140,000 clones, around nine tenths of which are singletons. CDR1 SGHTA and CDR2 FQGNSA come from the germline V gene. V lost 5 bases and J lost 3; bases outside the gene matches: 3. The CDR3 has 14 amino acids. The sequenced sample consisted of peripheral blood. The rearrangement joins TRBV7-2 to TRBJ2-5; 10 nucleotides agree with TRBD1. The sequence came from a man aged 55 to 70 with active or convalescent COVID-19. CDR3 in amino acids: CASSPGTGEETQYF. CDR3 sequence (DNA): TGTGCCAGCAGCCCTGGGACAGGGGAAGAGACCCAGTACTTC.